This entry lists 2 T cell receptor beta chains sequenced from one sample in a study of blood T cell repertoires in COVID-19. This table comes from immunoSEQ multiplex PCR, and its TCRdb copy is limited to in-frame clones, with some not included. This table has over 200,000 clones, 91% appearing once. Sequenced sample: peripheral blood. The origin of the receptors is a person under 30 with COVID-19, enrolled during active disease.

DNA for the CDR3: TGTGCCAGCAGTTACAGGGGTGCGGTTGAGCAGTTCTTC. This sequence encodes CASSYRGAVEQFF. This chain connects TRBV6-2 or TRBV6-3 to TRBJ2-1; D is perhaps TRBD1 (5 bases). V dropped 2 bases and J dropped 9 bases, with 11 bases sitting between them. Germline lookup yields CDR1 MNHEY and CDR2 SVGEGT. This CDR3 has 13 amino acids.

CDR3 coding DNA: TGTGCCAGCAGCCACGGGACTAGCGGACAAGAGACCCAGTACTTC. Translation gives CASSHGTSGQETQYF. The genes are TRBV3-1 (or the pseudogene TRBV3-2) and TRBJ2-5, with 11 bases identical to TRBD2. V lost 3 bases to trimming and J lost 2 bases; unmatched junction nucleotides: 2. CDR3 length: 15 residues. CDR1 and CDR2 from the germline V gene are LGHDT and YNNKEL (reference sequence).